The 9 T cell receptor beta chains reported below all come from one sample, sequenced in a study of identical twins. TCRdb re-derived calls from the 5' RACE reads in MiXCR, one entry per CDR3 protein. The sample includes hundreds of thousands of distinct CDR3 sequences, around 6% seen only once; the top ten take 1.5% to 2%. Sequencing used naive T cells sorted from blood. The receptors originated from a man between 18 and 35 years old in good health.

This clonotype was seen repeatedly, ten times or more. The chain uses TRBV4-1 and TRBJ1-1; D gene unclear. Germline loops: CDR1 MGHRA, CDR2 YSYEKL. V gave up 6 bases and J gave up 3 bases, with 11 bases separating them. The CDR3 loop spans 13 amino acids. CDR3 sequence reads: CASSLQSDTEAFF. The CDR3 DNA reads as TGCGCCAGCAGTTTACAGAGCGACACTGAAGCTTTCTTT.

This clonotype was observed many times. The J gene is TRBJ1-1, the V gene TRBV7-6, with 9 nucleotides matching TRBD1. The CDR3 runs to 14 residues. V shed 0 bases, J shed 6 bases, and the junction held 2 bases outside the gene matches. Germline CDR1 reads SGHVS; CDR2 reads FNYEAQ. The CDR3 spells CASSLADRGAEAFF. Here the CDR3 DNA reads TGTGCCAGCAGCTTAGCGGACAGGGGAGCTGAAGCTTTCTTT.

This clonotype was counted ten times or more. The chain employs TRBV12-3 or TRBV12-4 and TRBJ1-2; D ambiguous. This CDR3 comprises 15 residues. Trimming stripped 1 base from V and 2 bases from J, with 11 bases between. CDR3 nucleotide sequence: TGTGCCAGCAGTTTAGACAGCGGAGCGAACTATGGCTACACCTTC. It is translated as CASSLDSGANYGYTF.

This chain connects TRBV7-8 to TRBJ2-2, with 13 nucleotides matching TRBD2. Trimming removed 1 base from V and 5 bases from J; junction bases left unmatched: 4. The CDR3 runs 17 residues. The germline V gene encodes CDR1 SGHVS and CDR2 FQNEAQ. As DNA, the CDR3 is TGTGCCAGCAGCTTAGGGACTAGCGGGAGTCCGACCGGGGAGCTGTTTTTT. Translation gives CASSLGTSGSPTGELFF. Full variable domain (missing parts from reference TRBV7-8 and TRBJ2-2): GAGVSQSPRYKVAKRGQDVALRCDPISGHVSLFWYQQALGQGPEFLTYFQNEAQLDKSGLPSDRFFAERPEGSVSTLKIQRTQQEDSAVYLCASSLGTSGSPTGELFFGEGSRLTVL.

In its sample, this clonotype was seen many times. J is TRBJ2-5 and V is TRBV11-2; no clear D gene. This CDR3 has 14 residues. Trimming stripped 4 bases from V and 2 bases from J, with 11 bases between. Germline lookup yields CDR1 SGHAT and CDR2 FQNNGV. For the CDR3, the DNA is TGTGCCAGCAGCTGGGTGGCGGAGCAAGAGACCCAGTACTTC. It yields the protein CASSWVAEQETQYF.

The chain joins TRBV2 to TRBJ2-3, with D perhaps matching TRBD1 (5 bases). The CDR3 extends over 16 amino acids. Germline V gene lookup returns CDR1 SNHLY and CDR2 FYNNEI. Trimming cost V 4 bases and J 2 bases, with 16 bases left between them. The CDR3 loop is CASSGVWGIDTDTQYF. In nucleotides, the CDR3 is TGTGCCAGCAGTGGGGTGTGGGGCATTGACACAGATACGCAGTATTTT.

This clonotype was counted at least ten times. This chain links TRBV5-1 with TRBJ1-1; D is unresolved. The CDR3 runs 15 residues. Germline CDR1 and CDR2: SGHRS and YFSETQ. Trimming shortened V by 4 bases and J by 0 bases, and 13 bases separated the two germline ends. Here the CDR3 reads CASSLDGQLNTEAFF. Here the CDR3 DNA reads TGCGCCAGCAGCCTTGATGGGCAGTTGAACACTGAAGCTTTCTTT.

In this sample, this clonotype turned up a few times. V is TRBV18 and J is TRBJ1-1; D uncertain. The CDR3 length is 15 residues. Germline V lookup: CDR1 KGHSH, CDR2 LQKENI. The V and J ends lost 2 bases and 0 bases respectively, with 10 bases between them. DNA for the CDR3: TGTGCCAGCTCACCATTGCCGGGGTTGAACACTGAAGCTTTCTTT. Protein: CASSPLPGLNTEAFF.

The rearrangement uses TRBV7-6 and TRBJ2-3; D gene uncertain. Germline-derived CDR1 and CDR2 are SGHVS and FNYEAQ. The V end was cut by 0 bases, the J end by 0 bases, with 10 bases between. The CDR3 has 16 amino acids. CDR3 region: CASSLADGSSTDTQYF. The CDR3 region has the DNA TGTGCCAGCAGCTTAGCTGACGGCTCTAGCACAGATACGCAGTATTTT.